What follows are 30 T cell receptor beta chains derived from one specimen sequenced in a study of identical twins. MiXCR, run by TCRdb on the 5' RACE reads, gives a single entry per CDR3 protein. The data hold 450,000 or so distinct CDR3 sequences, with approximately 24% observed a single time. In addition, the sample was reused for a study of T cells expressing NK-cell markers.

The sample comprised CD4+ T cells sorted from blood. The source of these receptors is a woman aged 18-30 years in good health.

Ten or more counts support this clonotype. V and J are TRBV20-1 and TRBJ2-1; possibly TRBD2 for D (6 bases). Per germline, CDR1 DFQATT and CDR2 SNEGSKA (reference sequence). This CDR3 has 12 amino acids. Trimming left V 6 bases short and J 5 bases short, with 11 bases between. DNA for the CDR3: TGCAGTGCCGTGCGGGGAAACAATGAGCAGTTCTTC. Amino acid sequence: CSAVRGNNEQFF.

Here the CDR3 reads CASSQQHGAGYTF. Written as DNA, the CDR3 is TGTGCCAGCAGCCAACAACACGGAGCTGGCTACACCTTC. The V call is TRBV3-1, the J call TRBJ1-2, with D unclear. The CDR3 sequence is 13 residues long. The V end lost 2 bases, the J end lost 7 bases, and 11 bases lay between the germline ends. In germline, CDR1 is LGHDT, CDR2 YNNKEL (reference sequence).

The rearrangement joins TRBV2 to TRBJ1-4; no clear D. V gave up 4 bases and J gave up 0 bases, with 3 bases separating them. The CDR3 runs 13 residues. The germline CDR1 and CDR2 sequences are SNHLY and FYNNEI. CDR3 loop: CASSGPTNEKLFF. CDR3 DNA sequence: TGTGCCAGCAGTGGGCCAACTAATGAAAAACTGTTTTTT.

The table lists this clonotype with a few counts. V is TRBV24-1 and J is TRBJ2-5; D is perhaps TRBD2 (6 bases). The CDR3 runs 13 residues. V shed 3 bases and J shed 6 bases, with 10 bases lying between them. CDR1 KGHDR and CDR2 SFDVKD come from the germline V gene. CDR3 coding DNA: TGTGCCACCAGTGATCGGGACTTTCAGACCCAGTACTTC. Its translation is CATSDRDFQTQYF.

This clonotype came up a few times. The gene calls are TRBV5-1 and TRBJ2-7; tentative D call: TRBD1 (6 bases). Trimming pared 0 bases from V and 3 bases from J, leaving 13 bases between. This CDR3 is built from 15 residues. Germline V lookup: CDR1 SGHRS, CDR2 YFSETQ. This CDR3 is CASSLGGTLNYEQYF. The CDR3 region has the DNA TGCGCCAGCAGCTTGGGGGGGACACTCAACTACGAGCAGTACTTC.

V usage is TRBV7-2 and J usage is TRBJ2-7; D is unresolved. The CDR3 length is 14 residues. The V end lost 1 base, the J end lost 6 bases, and 13 bases lay between the germline ends. CDR1 and CDR2 (germline): SGHTA, FQGNSA. The CDR3 here is CASSLGPHGSEQYF. Written as DNA, the CDR3 is TGTGCCAGCAGCTTAGGGCCCCATGGCAGCGAGCAGTACTTC.

This chain connects TRBV20-1 to TRBJ2-1; D ambiguous. Per the germline V gene, CDR1 is DFQATT and CDR2 is SNEGSKA (reference sequence). There are 17 residues in the CDR3. Trimming stripped 0 bases from V and 4 bases from J, with 19 bases between. Here the CDR3 DNA reads TGCAGTGCTAGAGATCTGCGACGTGGGATAGAATACAATGAGCAGTTCTTC. This sequence encodes CSARDLRRGIEYNEQFF.

The chain combines TRBV20-1 with TRBJ2-1, with D tentatively TRBD1 (6 bases). CDR3 length: 12 amino acids. Germline V lookup: CDR1 DFQATT, CDR2 SNEGSKA (reference sequence). V shed 5 bases and J shed 12 bases, with 17 bases lying between them. The CDR3, as DNA: TGCAGTGCTGCGGACAGCCGACTTCGGCAGTTCTTC. Its protein product is CSAADSRLRQFF.

The CDR3 sequence is CASSQVTTSSTDTQYF. In nucleotides, the CDR3 is TGTGCCAGCAGCCAAGTGACAACATCCAGCACAGATACGCAGTATTTT. This chain links TRBV3-1 with TRBJ2-3, with D uncertain. The CDR3 is made up of 16 amino acids. V lost 1 base, J lost 0 bases, and 11 bases lay in between. Per the germline V gene, CDR1 is LGHDT and CDR2 is YNNKEL (reference sequence).

A few counts support this clonotype. The gene calls are TRBV20-1 and TRBJ2-1; D is possibly TRBD1 or TRBD2 (6 bases each). V was clipped by 3 bases and J by 4 bases, with 16 bases between them. The CDR3 totals 15 residues. Germline V gives CDR1 DFQATT, CDR2 SNEGSKA (reference sequence). Written as DNA, the CDR3 is TGCAGTGCTAGCCTGGGGGGCGCGCCGTACAATGAGCAGTTCTTC. Amino acid sequence: CSASLGGAPYNEQFF.

This clonotype turned up a few times. The V gene is TRBV5-1, the J gene TRBJ2-5, with D perhaps TRBD1 (5 bases). Germline V gives CDR1 SGHRS, CDR2 YFSETQ. The CDR3 contains 14 residues. V was clipped by 4 bases and J by 3 bases, with 13 bases between them. The CDR3 DNA follows: TGCGCCAGCAGCAAACAGACAGCTGAAGAGACCCAGTACTTC. This encodes CASSKQTAEETQYF. The full variable domain, with the rest looked up from reference TRBV5-1 and TRBJ2-5, is KAGVTQTPRYLIKTRGQQVTLSCSPISGHRSVSWYQQTPGQGLQFLFEYFSETQRNKGNFPGRFSGRQFSNSRSEMNVSTLELGDSALYLCASSKQTAEETQYFGPGTRLLVL.

The rearrangement uses TRBV20-1 and TRBJ2-7; D gene uncertain. Per the germline V gene, CDR1 is DFQATT and CDR2 is SNEGSKA (reference sequence). The ends were cut back, 3 bases at V and 0 bases at J, with 12 bases in the middle. The CDR3 length is 14 residues. The CDR3 bases are TGCAGTGCTAGGATGCGTCCCAGCTCCTACGAGCAGTACTTC. Its protein product is CSARMRPSSYEQYF.

This clonotype was recorded a few times. The chain uses TRBV18 and TRBJ2-7, with a weak D call TRBD1 (6 bases). Trimming stripped 2 bases from V and 2 bases from J, with 22 bases between. The CDR3 runs 18 residues. The germline gives CDR1 KGHSH, CDR2 LQKENI. The CDR3 loop reads CASSPRVRMQGITYEQYF. In DNA, the CDR3 is TGTGCCAGCTCACCAAGGGTAAGGATGCAGGGGATAACCTACGAGCAGTACTTC.

The chain carries TRBV7-2 and TRBJ1-2, with 8 bases matching TRBD1. Germline loops: CDR1 SGHTA, CDR2 FQGNSA. V shed 5 bases, J shed 5 bases, and the junction held 13 bases outside the gene matches. CDR3 size: 16 residues. CDR3 DNA sequence: TGTGCCAGCAGCCCTACCCGGACAGGGCTAAGATATGGCTACACCTTC. This gives the protein CASSPTRTGLRYGYTF. Together with reference TRBV7-2 and TRBJ1-2, the CDR3 gives the full variable domain: GAGVSQSPSNKVTEKGKDVELRCDPISGHTALYWYRQSLGQGLEFLIYFQGNSAPDKSGLPSDRFSAERTGGSVSTLTIQRTQQEDSAVYLCASSPTRTGLRYGYTFGSGTRLTVV.

The rearrangement links TRBV20-1 to TRBJ2-3, with 8 bases identical to TRBD2. The CDR3 consists of 14 residues. Germline loops: CDR1 DFQATT, CDR2 SNEGSKA (reference sequence). Trimming took 3 bases from V and 5 from J; bases not matched to a gene: 7. CDR3 in DNA: TGCAGTGCTAGTGCGGGAGGCCCTAAAGATACGCAGTATTTT. Encoded protein: CSASAGGPKDTQYF.

V is TRBV19 and J is TRBJ1-5; no firm D call. Germline V lookup: CDR1 LNHDA, CDR2 SQIVND (reference sequence). The CDR3 covers 13 residues. The V end lost 5 bases, the J end lost 0 bases, and 5 bases lay between the germline ends. Here the CDR3 reads CASSFASNQPQHF. The CDR3 nucleotides are TGTGCCAGTAGTTTCGCTAGCAATCAGCCCCAGCATTTT.

This clonotype was seen at least ten times. V is TRBV16 and J is TRBJ1-5; 7 bases agree with TRBD1. There are 13 residues in the CDR3. Germline V lookup: CDR1 KGHSY, CDR2 FQNENV. Losses at the gene ends were 3 bases for V and 7 bases for J; bases not matched to a gene: 3. The CDR3 coding sequence is TGTGCCAGCAGCCACGACAGGGAACAGCCCCAGCATTTT. The encoded protein is CASSHDREQPQHF.

This clonotype has just a few counts. The rearrangement joins TRBV3-1 to TRBJ2-1, with TRBD1 matching over 7 bases. This CDR3 has 13 amino acids. Losses at the gene ends were 2 bases for V and 10 bases for J; bases not matched to a gene: 5. The germline gives CDR1 LGHDT, CDR2 YNNKEL (reference sequence). CDR3 protein: CASSQSLDREQFF. The CDR3 DNA is TGTGCCAGCAGCCAATCCCTGGACAGGGAGCAGTTCTTC.

The sample holds a few counts of this clonotype. V is TRBV12-5 and J is TRBJ2-2, with TRBD2 matching over 7 bases. The CDR3 is 16 amino acids. The junction had 7 bases not matched to a gene; V was cut back by 6 bases and J by 0 bases. Per germline, CDR1 LGHNT and CDR2 FRNRAP. The CDR3 DNA is TGTGCTAGTGGAAAAACCGGGACTACGAACACCGGGGAGCTGTTTTTT. This gives the protein CASGKTGTTNTGELFF. Full variable domain (remainder filled in from reference TRBV12-5 and TRBJ2-2): DARVTQTPRHKVTEMGQEVTMRCQPILGHNTVFWYRQTMMQGLELLAYFRNRAPLDDSGMPKDRFSAEMPDATLATLKIQPSEPRDSAVYFCASGKTGTTNTGELFFGEGSRLTVL.

The CDR3 reads CASSQGLGHIQYF. In nucleotides, the CDR3 is TGCGCCAGCAGCCAAGGACTAGGGCACATTCAGTACTTC. The chain carries TRBV4-3 and TRBJ2-4; D may be TRBD2 (6 bases). CDR3 length: 13 amino acids. Trimming removed 1 base from V and 8 bases from J, with 9 bases in between. CDR1 is LGHNA, CDR2 YSLEER, per germline.

This sequence joins TRBV12-3 or TRBV12-4 and TRBJ2-7; D gene ambiguous. The CDR3 runs 14 residues. Trimming pared 6 bases from V and 2 bases from J, leaving 14 bases between. The CDR3 DNA is TGTGCCAGCAGCCCCTGGGGTACGACCTACGAGCAGTACTTC. Amino acid sequence: CASSPWGTTYEQYF.

About this clonotype: The junction departs from germline at one end; a sequencing error may be responsible. The V gene is TRBV18, the J gene TRBJ2-7; TRBD1 matches 8 bases. In germline, CDR1 is KGHSH, CDR2 LQKENI. There are 14 residues in the CDR3. CDR3 sequence: CASSPGQGPYEQYF. CDR3 bases: TGCGCCAGCAGCCCCGGACAGGGACCCTACGAGCAGTACTTC.

The sample holds a few counts of this clonotype. J is TRBJ2-3 and V is TRBV20-1; no clear D gene. The length of the CDR3 is 13 residues. CDR1 is DFQATT and CDR2 is SNEGSKA in the germline V gene (reference sequence). In nucleotides, the CDR3 is TGCAGCGGCCCTTCCTCCCTCACAGATACGCAGTATTTT. It yields the protein CSGPSSLTDTQYF.

This clonotype has just a few counts. V usage is TRBV6-1 and J usage is TRBJ1-4; weak D call: TRBD1 (6 bases). There are 13 residues in the CDR3. The germline V gene encodes CDR1 MNHNS and CDR2 SASEGT. Trimming removed 10 bases from V and 6 bases from J, with 15 bases in between. The CDR3 bases are TGTGCCACCGCTCGGAGGGGGGATGAAAAACTGTTTTTT. It codes for CATARRGDEKLFF.

This clonotype was detected a few times. The chain links TRBV6-1 to TRBJ2-1; 9 bases line up with TRBD1. There are 13 residues in the CDR3. The trim removed 7 bases at V and 4 bases at J, leaving 2 bases unmatched. CDR1 MNHNS and CDR2 SASEGT come from the germline V gene. The chain's CDR3 is CASKGQGYNEQFF. The CDR3 bases are TGTGCCAGCAAGGGACAGGGATACAATGAGCAGTTCTTC.

This clonotype was seen more than once but under ten times. This chain uses TRBV19 with TRBJ2-2; D is unclear. Germline CDR1 is LNHDA and CDR2 is SQIVND (reference sequence). This CDR3 has 14 amino acids. The V end lost 7 bases, the J end lost 1 base, and 10 bases lay between the germline ends. The CDR3 nucleotides read TGTGCCAGTAAGGCGCCCATGAACACCGGGGAGCTGTTTTTT. Amino acid sequence: CASKAPMNTGELFF.

The chain carries TRBV7-2 and TRBJ2-2; 7 bases match TRBD1. Germline V gene sequence: CDR1 SGHTA, CDR2 FQGNSA. The CDR3 runs to 16 residues. J was trimmed by 3 bases and V by 5 bases; bases with no gene match: 9. The CDR3 spells CASSPDSGTDTGELFF. The CDR3 coding sequence is TGTGCCAGCAGCCCGGACTCGGGGACAGACACCGGGGAGCTGTTTTTT.

This clonotype came up a few times. This chain uses TRBV9 with TRBJ2-1; no definite D call. The germline CDR1 and CDR2 sequences are SGDLS and YYNGEE. The V gene lost 9 bases and the J gene lost 5 bases, with 15 bases spanning the gap. This CDR3 has 13 amino acids. The CDR3 spells CATPRLTDNEQFF. The CDR3 DNA reads as TGTGCCACACCCCGACTTACCGACAATGAGCAGTTCTTC.

This clonotype was recorded a few times. CDR3 residues: CASALGGSTDTQYF. The CDR3 DNA sequence: TGTGCTAGTGCCTTGGGGGGTTCGACAGATACGCAGTATTTT. V gene TRBV12-5 combines with J gene TRBJ2-3, with D possibly being TRBD2 (6 bases). CDR1 and CDR2 from the germline V gene are LGHNT and FRNRAP. Trimming shortened V by 7 bases and J by 3 bases, and 14 bases separated the two germline ends. The CDR3 length is 14 residues.

The genes are TRBV5-1 and TRBJ2-3; a weak D match, TRBD2 (6 bases). This CDR3 has 15 residues. Trimming shortened V by 2 bases and J by 0 bases, and 10 bases separated the two germline ends. Germline-derived CDR1 and CDR2 are SGHRS and YFSETQ. CDR3 residues: CASSLAGQSTDTQYF. The DNA for the CDR3 is TGCGCCAGCAGCTTAGCGGGCCAAAGCACAGATACGCAGTATTTT. Full variable domain (outside the CDR3, taken from reference TRBV5-1 and TRBJ2-3): KAGVTQTPRYLIKTRGQQVTLSCSPISGHRSVSWYQQTPGQGLQFLFEYFSETQRNKGNFPGRFSGRQFSNSRSEMNVSTLELGDSALYLCASSLAGQSTDTQYFGPGTRLTVL.